This T cell receptor (beta chain) derives from a study of CD8+ T cells in alopecia areata (dated by TCRdb to between 2018 and 2020). Regarding the research as a whole: Treated patients were enrolled in an open-label pilot trial of oral tofacitinib at 5 to 10 mg twice daily for moderate-to-severe alopecia areata. Clonality in the scalp was compared among normal scalp (n=4), patchy alopecia areata scalp (n=8), and alopecia totalis/universalis scalp (n=8). Biopsies were taken from tofacitinib-treated patients at baseline and again at 4 and 24 weeks into treatment, and several of those patients also had a later scalp biopsy. In treated patients, disease severity was measured using the SALT score, which gives the percentage of scalp surface area affected. RNA was extracted with the PAXgene miRNA kit for fixed scalp, the miRNeasy kit for PBMCs, and the RNeasy kit for mouse skin. Tofacitinib was administered for 6 to 18 months, and 6 months of follow-up off drug were then conducted to assess delayed response and recurrence. In both human patients and the C3H/HeJ mouse model, the study applied high-throughput TCRbeta sequencing to look at T cell clonal expansion in alopecia areata. In humans, TCRbeta sequencing was performed on scalp tissue and on sorted CD4+ and CD8+ peripheral blood T cells from healthy controls and from patients with patchy or totalis/universalis alopecia areata. immunoSEQ multiplex PCR using 35 Vbeta forward primers and 13 Jbeta reverse primers was used to amplify TCRbeta CDR3 regions.

The research as a whole found: Tofacitinib significantly lowered scalp clonality and the number of expanded CD8+ clones among the top 100 scalp clones. Because the treated cohort was small and had just a single nonresponder, larger studies are needed to establish links between baseline CD8+ expansion and response. Many expanded lesional clones were found to persist in scalp and blood during tofacitinib treatment, and relapse after treatment cessation may be partly explained by this persistence. Higher clonality and more expanded CD8+ clones were observed in lesional scalp than in normal scalp, particularly in alopecia totalis/universalis, a finding suggestive of antigenic drive. Unlike mouse skin, which is dominated by gammadelta T cells, normal human skin has resident alphabeta T cells that are also sequenced, and this complicates analysis of the scalp TCR repertoire. TCR sequences shared between patients were less clear than in mice, possibly partly because of HLA diversity in the patient population.

Concerning this clone: It lacks a known antigen. No much larger clone is present one base from it, and per-base qualities are unavailable.

Library creation used the immunoSEQ multiplex PCR assay. For TCR sequencing, RNA was extracted from every sample and reverse transcribed into cDNA to serve as template. First-strand cDNA was synthesized using SuperScript III with a 2:1 mix of oligo-dT and random hexamers. A synthetic immune receptor repertoire was used to measure amplification bias, and any remaining bias was corrected computationally. On the authors' methods: Raw reads were preprocessed to remove errors, and CDR3 was defined according to IMGT conventions as the region from the conserved cysteine to phenylalanine. Clonality was calculated as 1 minus Shannon entropy normalized by log2 of the number of productive unique TCRs. Scalp TCRbeta sequences were cross-referenced with sorted blood CD4 and CD8 repertoires so that the CD4 or CD8 identity of scalp clones could be inferred. TCRdb obtained this table from immuneACCESS and retained in-frame rearrangements with V and J assigned. These tables miss some clones; where compared with another copy, unresolved V genes account for less than half of the shortfall, and the remainder is unexplained. From that table come the V and J calls and clone size; the DNA was used to work out D and trimming. This sample lists around 290,000 clones; 58% were detected once. The ten largest clones represent about 1.7% of the sample.

Reading the label with the study, this specimen's time point is: roughly 24 weeks on oral tofacitinib. The intended sense of this specimen's treatment or condition label: oral pan-JAK inhibitor, 5-10 mg twice daily. Lesional scalp punch biopsies and peripheral blood were collected from alopecia areata patients. PBMCs were separated by density centrifugation and stained for CD3, CD4 and CD8, after which CD4+ and CD8+ T cells were sorted on a FACSAria. The germline V gene gives CDR1 as MGHRA and CDR2 as YSYEKL. Spanning cysteine to phenylalanine, the CDR3 consists of 14 amino acids. Only the CDR3 portion is preserved as DNA: 42 bases, with reading frame beginning at the first base. V gives up 2 bases and J gives up 5 bases, and the segment between their germline ends measures 12 bases.

The source of this sequence is a human donor with alopecia areata. The chain couples TRBV4-1 to TRBJ1-2, with an unclear D gene assignment. Sequences were derived from CD4+ T cells sorted from blood, sampled at week 24, from a patient treated with tofacitinib. CDR3 protein: CASSQTREEYGYTF. In nucleotides, the sequence is TGCGCCAGCAGCCAAACTAGAGAAGAATATGGCTACACCTTC.